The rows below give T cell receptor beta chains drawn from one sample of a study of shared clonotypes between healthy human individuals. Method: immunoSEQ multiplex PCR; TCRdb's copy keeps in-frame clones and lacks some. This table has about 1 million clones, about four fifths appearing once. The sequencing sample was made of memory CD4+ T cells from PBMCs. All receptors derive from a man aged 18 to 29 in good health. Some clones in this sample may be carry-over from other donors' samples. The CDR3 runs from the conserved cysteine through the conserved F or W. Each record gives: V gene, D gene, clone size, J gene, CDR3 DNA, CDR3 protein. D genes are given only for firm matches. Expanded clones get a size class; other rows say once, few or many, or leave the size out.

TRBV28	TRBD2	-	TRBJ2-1	TGTGCCAGCAGCGAGCTAGCGGGAGGGTTTTACAATGAGCAGTTCTTC	CASSELAGGFYNEQFF
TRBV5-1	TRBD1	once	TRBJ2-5	TGCGCCAGCAGTACCTGGGGACAGGGAGTAAGGGAGACCCAGTACTTC	CASSTWGQGVRETQYF
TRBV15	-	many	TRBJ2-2	TGTGCCACCAGCGACGGAGGGACGTTGTTTTTT	CATSDGGTLFF
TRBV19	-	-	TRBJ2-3	TGTGCCAGTAGTACAACCCGGACAGATACGCAGTATTTT	CASSTTRTDTQYF
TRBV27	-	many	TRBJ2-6	TGTGCCAGCAGTTTATCTGGGGCCAACGTCCTGACTTTC	CASSLSGANVLTF
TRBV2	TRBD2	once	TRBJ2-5	TGTGCCAGCACCCGGGGAATTAGCGGGGGATTCCAAGAGACCCAGTACTTC	CASTRGISGGFQETQYF
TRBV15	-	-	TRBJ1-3	TGTGCCACCAGCAGAGGACTGTACTCTGGAAACACCATATATTTT	CATSRGLYSGNTIYF
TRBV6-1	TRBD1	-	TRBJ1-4	TGTGCCAGCAGACTCACAGGGGCTAATGAAAAACTGTTTTTT	CASRLTGANEKLFF
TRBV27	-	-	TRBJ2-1	TGTGCCAGCAGTTTATTCCGGGCAGGTCGAGGAATATACAATGAGCAGTTCTTC	CASSLFRAGRGIYNEQFF
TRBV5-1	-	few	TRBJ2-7	TGCGCCAGCAGCTTGGCCATGAGATCGGGGTACGAGCAGTACTTC	CASSLAMRSGYEQYF
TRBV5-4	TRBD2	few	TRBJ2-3	TGTGCCAGCAGCTCTCCTTTTGGACTAGCGAGTTACACAGATACGCAGTATTTT	CASSSPFGLASYTDTQYF
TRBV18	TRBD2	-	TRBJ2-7	TGTGCCAGCTCACCACGTAGCGGGAACCCAGGCGAGCAGTACTTC	CASSPRSGNPGEQYF
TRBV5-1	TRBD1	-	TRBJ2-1	TGCGCCAGCAGCAAACAGGGGGCCGACAAAGGGAGTGAGCAGTTCTTC	CASSKQGADKGSEQFF
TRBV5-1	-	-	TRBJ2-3	TGCGCCAGCAGCTTGGGCGCAGATACGCAGTATTTT	CASSLGADTQYF
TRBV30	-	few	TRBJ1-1	TGTGCCTGGAGTGTTGAGGTCCACACTGAAGCTTTCTTT	CAWSVEVHTEAFF
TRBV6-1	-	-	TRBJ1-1	TGTGCCAGCAGTGAGCGGACGTTGGGCACTGAAGCTTTCTTT	CASSERTLGTEAFF
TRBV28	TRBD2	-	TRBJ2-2	TGTGCCAGCATGAGCGGGAGGGCCGGGGAGCTGTTTTTT	CASMSGRAGELFF
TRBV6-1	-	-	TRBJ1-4	TGTGCCAGCACAGCAGGGGAAAAACTGTTTTTT	CASTAGEKLFF
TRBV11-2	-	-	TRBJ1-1	TGTGCCAGCAGCCGGGGGATGAACACTGAAGCTTTCTTT	CASSRGMNTEAFF
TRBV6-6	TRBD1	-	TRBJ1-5	TGTGCCAGCAGTTACTCAGGGGGCCTGGACTATCAGCCCCAGCATTTT	CASSYSGGLDYQPQHF
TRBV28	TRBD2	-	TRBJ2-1	TGTGCCAGCAGGATACTAGCGGGAGCCAATGAGCAGTTCTTC	CASRILAGANEQFF
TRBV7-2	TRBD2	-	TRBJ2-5	TGTGCCAGCAGCCCCCGGGGGGTCGGGGGGACCCAGTACTTC	CASSPRGVGGTQYF
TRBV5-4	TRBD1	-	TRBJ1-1	TGTGCCAGCAGCGTCCGTTGGGGACAGGGGAAAGGGGCTTTCTTT	CASSVRWGQGKGAFF
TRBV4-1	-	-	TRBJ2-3	TGCGCCAGCAGCCAGCCACCTGGAGGGGGAGATACGCAGTATTTT	CASSQPPGGGDTQYF
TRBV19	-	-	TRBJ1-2	TGTGCCAGTAGTCCCAAGACCGACCGCAATGGCTACACCTTC	CASSPKTDRNGYTF
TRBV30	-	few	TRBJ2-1	TGTGCCTGGACCCAGGGTCATATGGGCAATGAGCAGTTCTTC	CAWTQGHMGNEQFF